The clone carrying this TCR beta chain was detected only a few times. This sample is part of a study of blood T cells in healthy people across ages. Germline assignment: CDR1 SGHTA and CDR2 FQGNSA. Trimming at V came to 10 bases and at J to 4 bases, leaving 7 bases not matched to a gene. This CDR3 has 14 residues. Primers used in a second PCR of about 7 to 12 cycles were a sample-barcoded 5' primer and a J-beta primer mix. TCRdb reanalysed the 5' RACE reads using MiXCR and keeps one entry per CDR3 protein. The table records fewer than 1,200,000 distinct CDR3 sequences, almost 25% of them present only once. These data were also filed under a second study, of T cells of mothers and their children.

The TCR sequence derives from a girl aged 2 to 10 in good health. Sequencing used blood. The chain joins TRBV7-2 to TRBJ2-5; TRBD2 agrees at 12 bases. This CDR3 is CATTLAGGRETQYF. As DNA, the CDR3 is TGTGCCACCACGCTAGCGGGGGGGCGAGAGACCCAGTACTTC.